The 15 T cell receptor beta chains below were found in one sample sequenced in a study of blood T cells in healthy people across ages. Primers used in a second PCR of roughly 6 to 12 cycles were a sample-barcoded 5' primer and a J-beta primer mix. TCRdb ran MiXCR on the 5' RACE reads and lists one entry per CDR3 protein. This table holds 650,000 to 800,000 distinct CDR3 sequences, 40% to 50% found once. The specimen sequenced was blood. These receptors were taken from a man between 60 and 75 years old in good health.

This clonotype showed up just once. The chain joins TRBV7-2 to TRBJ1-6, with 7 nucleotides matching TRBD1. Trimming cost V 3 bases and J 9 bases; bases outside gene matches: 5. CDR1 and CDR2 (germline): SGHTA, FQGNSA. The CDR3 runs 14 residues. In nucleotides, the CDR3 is TGTGCCAGCAGCTTCGAGGGGGCAACTTCACCCCTCCACTTT. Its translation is CASSFEGATSPLHF.

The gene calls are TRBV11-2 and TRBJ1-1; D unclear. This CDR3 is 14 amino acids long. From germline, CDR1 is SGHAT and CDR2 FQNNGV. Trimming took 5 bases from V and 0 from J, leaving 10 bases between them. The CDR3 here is CASSRQRVNTEAFF. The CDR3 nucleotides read TGTGCCAGCAGCAGACAACGGGTGAACACTGAAGCTTTCTTT.

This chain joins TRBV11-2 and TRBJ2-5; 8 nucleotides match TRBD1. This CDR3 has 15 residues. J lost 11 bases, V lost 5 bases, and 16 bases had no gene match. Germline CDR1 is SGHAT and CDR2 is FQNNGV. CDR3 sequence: CASSEGVDRARRQYF. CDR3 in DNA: TGTGCCAGCAGCGAGGGTGTGGACAGGGCAAGGCGGCAGTACTTC.

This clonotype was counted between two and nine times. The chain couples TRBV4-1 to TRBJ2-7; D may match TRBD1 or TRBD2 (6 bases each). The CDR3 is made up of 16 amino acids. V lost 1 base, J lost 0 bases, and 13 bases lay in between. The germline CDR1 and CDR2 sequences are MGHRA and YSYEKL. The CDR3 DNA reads TGCGCCAGCAGCCAAGCTGACGGGGGCCTCTCCTACGAGCAGTACTTC. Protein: CASSQADGGLSYEQYF.

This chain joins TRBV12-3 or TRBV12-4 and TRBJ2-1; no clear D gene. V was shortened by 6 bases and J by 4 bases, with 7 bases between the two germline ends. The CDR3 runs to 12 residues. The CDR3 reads CASRHRYNEQFF. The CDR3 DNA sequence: TGTGCCAGCAGGCACAGATACAATGAGCAGTTCTTC.

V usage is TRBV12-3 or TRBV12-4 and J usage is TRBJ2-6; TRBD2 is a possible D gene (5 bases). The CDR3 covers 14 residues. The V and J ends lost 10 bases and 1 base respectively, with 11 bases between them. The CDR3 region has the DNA TGTGCCAACGGGGTAGGGTCTGGGGCCAACGTCCTGACTTTC. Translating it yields CANGVGSGANVLTF.

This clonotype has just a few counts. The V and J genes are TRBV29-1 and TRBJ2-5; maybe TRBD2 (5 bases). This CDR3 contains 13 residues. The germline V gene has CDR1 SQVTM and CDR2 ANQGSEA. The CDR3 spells CSGTGNGQETQYF. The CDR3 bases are TGCAGTGGAACGGGGAACGGTCAAGAGACCCAGTACTTC.

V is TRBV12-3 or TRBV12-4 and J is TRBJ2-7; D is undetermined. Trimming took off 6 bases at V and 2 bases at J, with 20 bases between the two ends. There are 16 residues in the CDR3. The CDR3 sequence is CASSPSLGVNTYEQYF. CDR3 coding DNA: TGTGCCAGCAGCCCCTCATTGGGCGTAAATACCTACGAGCAGTACTTC.

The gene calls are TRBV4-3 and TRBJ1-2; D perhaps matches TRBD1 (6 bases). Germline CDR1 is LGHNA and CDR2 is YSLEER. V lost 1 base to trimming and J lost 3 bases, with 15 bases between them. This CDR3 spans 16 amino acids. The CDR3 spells CASSQGRAGGHYGYTF. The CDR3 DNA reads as TGCGCCAGCAGCCAAGGTAGGGCCGGGGGGCACTATGGCTACACCTTC.

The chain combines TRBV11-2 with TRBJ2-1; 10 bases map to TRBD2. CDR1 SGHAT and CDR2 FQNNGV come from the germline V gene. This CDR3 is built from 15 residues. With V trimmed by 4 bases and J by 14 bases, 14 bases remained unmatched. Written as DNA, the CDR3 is TGTGCCAGCAGCTCCACTATTACGGGACTAGCGAAAGAGTTCTTC. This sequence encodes CASSSTITGLAKEFF. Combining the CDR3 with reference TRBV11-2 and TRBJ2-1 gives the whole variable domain EAGVAQSPRYKIIEKRQSVAFWCNPISGHATLYWYQQILGQGPKLLIQFQNNGVVDDSQLPKDRFSAERLKGVDSTLKIQPAKLEDSAVYLCASSSTITGLAKEFFGPGTRLTVL.

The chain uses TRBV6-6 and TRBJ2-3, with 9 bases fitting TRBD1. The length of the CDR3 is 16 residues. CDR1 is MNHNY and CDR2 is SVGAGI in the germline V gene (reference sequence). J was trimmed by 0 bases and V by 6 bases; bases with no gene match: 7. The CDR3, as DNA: TGTGCCAGCAGCCTTGACAGGGGGACTAGCACAGATACGCAGTATTTT. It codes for CASSLDRGTSTDTQYF.

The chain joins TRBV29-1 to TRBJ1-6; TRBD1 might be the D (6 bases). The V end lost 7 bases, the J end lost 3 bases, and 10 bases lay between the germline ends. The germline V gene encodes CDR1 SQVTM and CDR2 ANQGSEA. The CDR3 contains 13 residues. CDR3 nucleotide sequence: TGCAGCGCCGGGACAAGCTATAATTCACCCCTCCACTTT. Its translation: CSAGTSYNSPLHF.

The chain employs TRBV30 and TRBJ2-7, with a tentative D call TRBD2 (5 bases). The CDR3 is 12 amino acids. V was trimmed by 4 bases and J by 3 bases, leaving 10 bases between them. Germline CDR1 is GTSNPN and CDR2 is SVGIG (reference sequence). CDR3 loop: CAWTKGSYEQYF. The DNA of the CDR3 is TGTGCCTGGACTAAAGGGAGCTACGAGCAGTACTTC.

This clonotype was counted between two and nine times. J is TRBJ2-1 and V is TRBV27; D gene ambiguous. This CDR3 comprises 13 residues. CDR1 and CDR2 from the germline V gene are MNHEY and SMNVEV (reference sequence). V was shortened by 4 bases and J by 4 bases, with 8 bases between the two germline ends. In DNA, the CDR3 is TGTGCCAGCAGTTCAACCCCTTACAATGAGCAGTTCTTC. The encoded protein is CASSSTPYNEQFF.

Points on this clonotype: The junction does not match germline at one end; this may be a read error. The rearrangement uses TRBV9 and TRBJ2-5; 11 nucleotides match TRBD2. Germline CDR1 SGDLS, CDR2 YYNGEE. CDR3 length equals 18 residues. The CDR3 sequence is CASSVVPSTSGVQETRYF. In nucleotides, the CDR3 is TGTGCCAGCAGCGTAGTCCCTTCGACTAGCGGGGTACAAGAGACCCGGTACTTC.